The rows below give T cell receptor beta chains drawn from one sample of a study of CXCR3-negative and CXCR3-positive naive CD8 T cells. TCRdb re-called the 5' RACE reads and catalogs CDR3 proteins one per entry, DNA excluded. The table for this sample gives 75,000 to 90,000 distinct CDR3 sequences. Sequencing was done on a sample of naive CXCR3+ CD8+ T cells from blood. These receptors all stem from a human donor in good health. Some clones in this sample may be carry-over from other donors' samples. Each CDR3 is given with its conserved first and last residue. Fields, in order: J gene, V gene, CDR3 protein.

TRBJ2-5,TRBV4-3,CASSQDGGGQETQYF
TRBJ2-1,TRBV6-7,CASSYTDSCSYNEQFF
TRBJ2-7,TRBV20-1,CSARDYRGAPYEQYF
TRBJ2-7,TRBV28,CASRWGMEKNEQYF
TRBJ2-2,TRBV9,CASSLGSGELFF
TRBJ2-1,TRBV5-1,CASSSGGPPTYEQFF
TRBJ2-1,TRBV4-2,CASSLRGTVDNNEQFF
TRBJ1-2,TRBV29-1,CSVEDRTAINYGYTF
TRBJ1-4,TRBV30,CAWSVEASEKLFF
TRBJ2-2,TRBV28,CASSFIQTNTGELFF
TRBJ2-7,TRBV12-3/TRBV12-4,CASSADYEQYF
TRBJ2-5,TRBV28,CASSLRGDETQYF
TRBJ2-5,TRBV12-3/TRBV12-4,CASSLWEQETQYF
TRBJ2-1,TRBV6-2/TRBV6-3,CATLAGADEQFF
TRBJ2-7,TRBV4-3,CASSQDRYGQGVEYEQYF
TRBJ2-7,TRBV7-6,CASSPEAESSYEQYF
TRBJ2-7,TRBV6-2/TRBV6-3,CASSWGQTYEQYF
TRBJ2-3,TRBV27,CASSKGPGLLSTDTQYF
TRBJ1-2,TRBV28,CASSFGGQGDGYTF
TRBJ2-3,TRBV6-5,CASRDAVTDTQYF
TRBJ2-7,TRBV30,CAWNPAGGSHEQYF
TRBJ2-5,TRBV5-1,CASSFDQETQYF
TRBJ1-2,TRBV10-3,CAISEREVTKNGYTF
TRBJ2-1,TRBV4-1,CASSQDPPPEQFF
TRBJ2-7,TRBV28,CASSFPSRLVYEQYF
TRBJ2-3,TRBV28,CASHLAIAGGPDTQYF
TRBJ2-7,TRBV6-6,CASSYSGSSYEQYF
TRBJ2-4,TRBV19,CASSLSPGISHIQYF
TRBJ2-2,TRBV18,CAAGTENTGELFF
TRBJ2-2,TRBV11-2,CASSLSPTGELFF
TRBJ2-1,TRBV6-6,CASRNDLAGGSNEQFF
TRBJ2-1,TRBV6-5,CASSYSLTSGAYNEQFF
TRBJ1-5,TRBV12-3/TRBV12-4,CASSLGGLWGQPQHF
TRBJ2-6,TRBV20-1,CSASDRAVSGANVLTF
TRBJ2-1,TRBV29-1,CSVEDRGDEQFF
TRBJ2-1,TRBV29-1,CSVEFMREPKFF
TRBJ2-5,TRBV18,CASSPPNRILPQETQYF
TRBJ1-5,TRBV19,CASSIRAVTSNQPQHF
TRBJ2-2,TRBV5-1,CASSLRYGQENTGELFF
TRBJ2-7,TRBV7-9,CASSSSLNSGAPYEQYF
TRBJ2-5,TRBV29-1,CSVGTLAALGETQYF
TRBJ2-1,TRBV7-6,CASSVGTELFNEQFF
TRBJ2-3,TRBV7-6,CASSLDRGHTDTQYF
TRBJ2-2,TRBV15,CATLLAGGVNTGELFF
TRBJ1-1,TRBV11-1,CASSPVNRLNTEAFF
TRBJ2-3,TRBV28,CASSLAPLSPTDTQYF
TRBJ2-1,TRBV2,CASRDIPQSYNEQFF
TRBJ2-2,TRBV4-2,CASSQVDVGTGELFF
TRBJ2-7,TRBV28,CASSSGQVSYEQYF
TRBJ2-7,TRBV18,CASSPSAFPVVIEQYF